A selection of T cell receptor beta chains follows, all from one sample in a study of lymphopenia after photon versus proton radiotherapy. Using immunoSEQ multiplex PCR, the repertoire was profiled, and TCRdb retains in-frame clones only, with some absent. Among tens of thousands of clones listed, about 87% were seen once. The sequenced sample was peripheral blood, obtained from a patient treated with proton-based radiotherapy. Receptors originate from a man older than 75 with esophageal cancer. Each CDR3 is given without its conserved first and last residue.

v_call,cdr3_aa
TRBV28,ASSDNRRGYT
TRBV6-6,ASSLGQGLYEQY
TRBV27,ASRPRGLVYEQY
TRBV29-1,SVTGTDTYEQY
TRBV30,AWSAEAAQKEQY
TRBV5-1,ASSLGRLGGSNEQF
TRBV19,ASSRITGELF
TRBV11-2,ASSLHVANTGELF
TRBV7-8,ASSLARVEGNPFYGYT
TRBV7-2,ASSPRLDGGSEQY
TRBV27,ASSLRGGANVLT
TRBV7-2,ASSWGLAGYEQY
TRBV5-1,ASSRTVQETQY
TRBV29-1,SCSGPDTQY
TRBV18,ASSPPTSGGYQETQY
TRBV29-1,SVASGEDIQY
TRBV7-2,ASSSRVLETQY
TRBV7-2,ASSLAMTYEQY
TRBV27,ASSWGWGTEAF
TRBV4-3,ASSQRTGDGYT
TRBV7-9,ASSPQGFYEQY
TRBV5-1,ASSLEGFRTDTQY
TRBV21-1,ASSTRLAPDSPLH
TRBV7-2,ASRPVWGEQN
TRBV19,ASSIATAYNEQF
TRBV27,ASTRAGVQY
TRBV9,ASSVAGGPPTDTQY
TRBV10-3,AISAVRQAANEQY
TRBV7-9,ASSLREDNTGELF
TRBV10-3,AISEAAGADGYT
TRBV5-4,ASSPQLGSYEQY
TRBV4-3,ASSQEGQGGEKLF
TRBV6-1,ASSEWQGSYNEQF
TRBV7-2,ASSLVGTDYGYT
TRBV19,ATLPAVLPLGTEAF
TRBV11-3,APSWETGDYSNQPQH
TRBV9,ASSVDPSSNEQF
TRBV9,ASSAQGAPGYGYT
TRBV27,ASAPRASYLNEQF
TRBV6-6,ASSNQQDGSGNTIY
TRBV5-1,ASSLRAGGDSPLH
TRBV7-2,ASSLRSGFEAF
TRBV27,ASSYRGTEAF
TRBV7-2,ASSRLTSGAGEAF
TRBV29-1,SVQSPGQGAYGYT
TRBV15,ATSRVGMTYGYT
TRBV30,AWRPGAGNTIY
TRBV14,ASSQVAYTEAF
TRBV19,ASSSSTGSAF